Following are 2 T cell receptor beta chains from one sample sequenced in a study of T cells in localized non-small cell lung cancer. TCRdb keeps only in-frame clones here, not all; method: immunoSEQ multiplex PCR. The top ten clones hold approximately 8% of a sample with 4,000 to 6,500 clones, 33% of them seen once. Sequenced material: lung tumor tissue, taken before any cancer treatment. Receptors originate from a female donor of 60 years or more with stage I lung adenocarcinoma.

The CDR3 here is CASSFVSGRNEQYF. CDR3 bases: TGTGCCAGCAGTTTCGTGTCCGGCAGAAACGAGCAGTACTTC. The chain links TRBV28 to TRBJ2-7, with D unresolved. V lost 3 bases and J 5 bases, leaving 14 bases between the germline ends. CDR3 length equals 14 residues. Germline V CDR1 and CDR2: MDHEN, SYDVKM.

The rearrangement joins TRBV29-1 to TRBJ2-7, with 8 bases matching TRBD1. The germline gives CDR1 SQVTM, CDR2 ANQGSEA. The CDR3 extends over 14 amino acids. J lost 2 bases, V lost 1 base, and 4 bases had no gene match. CDR3 sequence: CSVEGTGQTYEQYF. The CDR3 region has the DNA TGCAGCGTTGAAGGGACAGGGCAAACCTACGAGCAGTACTTC.